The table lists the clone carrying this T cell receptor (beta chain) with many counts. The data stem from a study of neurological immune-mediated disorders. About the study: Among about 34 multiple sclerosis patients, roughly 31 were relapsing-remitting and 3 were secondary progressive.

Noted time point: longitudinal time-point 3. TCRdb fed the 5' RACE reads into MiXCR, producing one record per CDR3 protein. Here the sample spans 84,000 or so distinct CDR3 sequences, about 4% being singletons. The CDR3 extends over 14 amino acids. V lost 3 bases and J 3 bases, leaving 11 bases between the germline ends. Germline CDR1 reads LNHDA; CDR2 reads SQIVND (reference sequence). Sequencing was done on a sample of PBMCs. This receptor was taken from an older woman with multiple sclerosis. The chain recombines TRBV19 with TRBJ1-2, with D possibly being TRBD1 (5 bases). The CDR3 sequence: CASSIRRRDYGYTF. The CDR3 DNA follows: TGTGCCAGTAGTATCCGTCGCAGGGACTATGGCTACACCTTC.